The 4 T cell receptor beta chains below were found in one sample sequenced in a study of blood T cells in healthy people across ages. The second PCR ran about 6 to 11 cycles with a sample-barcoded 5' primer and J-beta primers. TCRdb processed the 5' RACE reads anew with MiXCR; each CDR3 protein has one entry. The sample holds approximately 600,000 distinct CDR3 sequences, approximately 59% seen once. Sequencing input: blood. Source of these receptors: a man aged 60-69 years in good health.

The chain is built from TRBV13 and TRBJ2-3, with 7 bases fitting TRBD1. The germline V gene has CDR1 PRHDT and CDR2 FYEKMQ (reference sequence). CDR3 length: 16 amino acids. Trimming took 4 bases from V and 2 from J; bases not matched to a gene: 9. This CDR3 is CASSSSRDRPTDTQYF. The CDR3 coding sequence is TGTGCCAGCAGCTCGTCCCGGGACAGACCCACAGATACGCAGTATTTT.

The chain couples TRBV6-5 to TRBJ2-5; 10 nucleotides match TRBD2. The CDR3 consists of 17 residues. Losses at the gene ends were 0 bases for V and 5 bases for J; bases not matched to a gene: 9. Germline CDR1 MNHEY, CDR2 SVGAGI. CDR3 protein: CASSYSGSGGGLETQYF. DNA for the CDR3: TGTGCCAGCAGTTACTCGGGGAGCGGGGGGGGTTTGGAGACCCAGTACTTC.

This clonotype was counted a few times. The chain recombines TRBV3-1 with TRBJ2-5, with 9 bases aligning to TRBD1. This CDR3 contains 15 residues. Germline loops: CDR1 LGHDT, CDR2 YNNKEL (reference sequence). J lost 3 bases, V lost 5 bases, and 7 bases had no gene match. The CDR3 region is CASSDVGQGKETQYF. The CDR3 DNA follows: TGTGCCAGCAGCGACGTAGGACAGGGGAAAGAGACCCAGTACTTC.

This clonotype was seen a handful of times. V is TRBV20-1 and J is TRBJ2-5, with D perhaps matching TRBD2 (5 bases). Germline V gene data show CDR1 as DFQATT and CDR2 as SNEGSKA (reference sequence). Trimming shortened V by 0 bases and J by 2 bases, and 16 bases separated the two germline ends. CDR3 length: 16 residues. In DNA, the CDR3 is TGCAGTGCTAGAGACGGACTGCCAACAACACAAGAGACCCAGTACTTC. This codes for CSARDGLPTTQETQYF.